Listed below are T cell receptor beta chains from one sample, sequenced in a study of regulatory T cells in long-lasting Graves disease. One entry per CDR3 protein, called by TCRdb with MiXCR from the multiplex PCR reads. The sample lists over 200,000 distinct CDR3 sequences; roughly 18% were seen once. The sequencing used peripheral blood mononuclear cells (PBMCs), collected at new diagnosis, from a patient treated with antithyroid drugs. The source of these receptors is a female donor with Graves disease. CDR3s include the opening cysteine and the closing phenylalanine or tryptophan. D genes are given only for firm matches. Only some rows state a clone size, as once, few, many or a class for expanded clones.

few	NA	TRBJ1-1	TRBV4-1	TGCGCCAGCAGCCAAGAAGCGGGAGATAACACTGAAGCTTTCTTT	CASSQEAGDNTEAFF
many	NA	TRBJ1-1	TRBV18	TGTGCCAGCTCCCCAAGAGATTGGACTGCGAACACTGAAGCTTTCTTT	CASSPRDWTANTEAFF
many	NA	TRBJ1-2	TRBV11-3	TGTGCCAGCAGTCTCCAGGGTAACGGCTACACCTTC	CASSLQGNGYTF
few	NA	TRBJ1-1	TRBV3-1	TGTGCCAGCAGCCCCAGTGGTCGTCCTGAAGCTTTCTTT	CASSPSGRPEAFF
many	NA	TRBJ2-7	TRBV6-2/TRBV6-3	TGTGCCAGCACCAAAGGGGGGATTAGCGGATTGGAGCAGTACTTC	CASTKGGISGLEQYF
many	TRBD2	TRBJ2-1	TRBV15	TGTGCCACCAGCAGAGATAGGCCTAGCGGAAACAATGAGCAGTTCTTC	CATSRDRPSGNNEQFF
few	NA	TRBJ2-5	TRBV5-4	TGTGCCAGCAGCACTGGCGGATTACAAGAGACCCAGTACTTC	CASSTGGLQETQYF
many	NA	TRBJ1-4	TRBV2	TGTGCCAGAATCGGGGGATCTACAACTAATGAAAAACTGTTTTTT	CARIGGSTTNEKLFF
NA	NA	TRBJ2-1	TRBV7-9	TGTGCCAGCAGCTTAGAGAGGCGGGATGGTGAGCAGTTCTTC	CASSLERRDGEQFF
many	TRBD2	TRBJ2-3	TRBV27	TGTGCCAGCAGCTTAGGACTAGCGGACACAGATACGCAGTATTTT	CASSLGLADTDTQYF
NA	TRBD2	TRBJ2-4	TRBV19	TGTGCCAGTAGTGAGCGGGAGGTTGCCAAAAACATTCAGTACTTC	CASSEREVAKNIQYF
many	TRBD1	TRBJ2-2	TRBV6-1	TGTGCCAGCAGGGGTGCGAGGGGGCACACCGGGGAGCTGTTTTTT	CASRGARGHTGELFF
many	TRBD1	TRBJ1-2	TRBV3-1	TGTGCCAGCAGCCAGGGAGACAGGGTAGGCTTTGGCTACACCTTC	CASSQGDRVGFGYTF
NA	TRBD2	TRBJ2-5	TRBV4-2	TGTGCCAGCAGCCAAGATCGGGCTCTAGCGGGAGGAGTCCAAGAGACCCAGTACTTC	CASSQDRALAGGVQETQYF
many	NA	TRBJ2-1	TRBV27	TGTGCCAGCAGTTTATCCCCCCTAGGCAATGAGCAGTTCTTC	CASSLSPLGNEQFF
many	TRBD2	TRBJ2-3	TRBV27	TGTGCCAGCAGGGGACTAGCGGGAGCTGGAGATACGCAGTATTTT	CASRGLAGAGDTQYF
NA	NA	TRBJ1-1	TRBV6-1	TGTGCCAGCACGGACACGCGGAACACTGAAGCTTTCTTT	CASTDTRNTEAFF
many	TRBD2	TRBJ2-7	TRBV7-8	TGTGCCAGCAGCTCGCACCCTACTAGCGGGGTCTTCTACGAGCAGTACTTC	CASSSHPTSGVFYEQYF
many	NA	TRBJ1-3	TRBV3-1	TGTGCCAGCAGCCAAGATGTCCGGTGGGGCACCATATATTTT	CASSQDVRWGTIYF
many	NA	TRBJ1-1	TRBV2	TGTGCCACTAAAAGGAATTTGAACACTGAAGCTTTCTTT	CATKRNLNTEAFF
many	TRBD2	TRBJ2-3	TRBV20-1	TGCAGTGCATCAAATACAGGAGCTAGCGGTTACACAGATACGCAGTATTTT	CSASNTGASGYTDTQYF
many	NA	TRBJ1-5	TRBV6-1	TGTGCCAGCAGTGATAAGGGCTCGCAGCCCCAGCATTTT	CASSDKGSQPQHF
many	NA	TRBJ2-6	TRBV28	TGTGCCAGCAGTCTGCATCCCGGGGCCAACGTCCTGACTTTC	CASSLHPGANVLTF
many	NA	TRBJ2-3	TRBV9	TGTGCCAGCAGCGCCCATTCCCGGGACGGCCGCGGTACGCAGTATTTT	CASSAHSRDGRGTQYF